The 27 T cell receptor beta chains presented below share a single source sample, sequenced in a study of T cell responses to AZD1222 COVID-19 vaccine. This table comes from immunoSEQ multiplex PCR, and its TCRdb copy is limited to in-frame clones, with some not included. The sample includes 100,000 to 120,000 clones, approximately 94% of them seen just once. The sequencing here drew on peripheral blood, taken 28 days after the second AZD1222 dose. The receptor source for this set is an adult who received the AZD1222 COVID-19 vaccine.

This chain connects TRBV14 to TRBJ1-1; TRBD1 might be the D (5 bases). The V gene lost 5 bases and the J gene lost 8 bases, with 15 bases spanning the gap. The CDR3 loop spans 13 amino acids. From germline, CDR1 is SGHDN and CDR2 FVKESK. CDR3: CASSAWPGPEAFF. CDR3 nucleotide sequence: TGTGCCAGCAGCGCGTGGCCGGGGCCGGAAGCTTTCTTT.

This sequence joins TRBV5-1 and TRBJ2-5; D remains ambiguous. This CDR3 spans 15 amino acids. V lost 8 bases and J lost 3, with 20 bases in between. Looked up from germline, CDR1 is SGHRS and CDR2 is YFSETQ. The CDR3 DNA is TGCGCCAGTCGTCATCGTCCCGACCCAAAAGAGACCCAGTACTTC. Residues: CASRHRPDPKETQYF. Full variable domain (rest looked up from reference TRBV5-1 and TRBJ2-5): KAGVTQTPRYLIKTRGQQVTLSCSPISGHRSVSWYQQTPGQGLQFLFEYFSETQRNKGNFPGRFSGRQFSNSRSEMNVSTLELGDSALYLCASRHRPDPKETQYFGPGTRLLVL.

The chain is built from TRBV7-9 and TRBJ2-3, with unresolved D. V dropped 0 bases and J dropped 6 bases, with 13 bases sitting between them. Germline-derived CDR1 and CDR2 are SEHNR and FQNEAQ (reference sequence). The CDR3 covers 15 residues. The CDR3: CASSLAGGPTDTQYF. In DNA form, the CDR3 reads TGTGCCAGCAGCTTAGCCGGTGGTCCGACCGATACGCAGTATTTT.

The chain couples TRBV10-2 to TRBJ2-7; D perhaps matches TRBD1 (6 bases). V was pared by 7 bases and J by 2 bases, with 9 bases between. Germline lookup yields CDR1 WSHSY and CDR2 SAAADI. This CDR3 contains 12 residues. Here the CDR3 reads CASKDRTYEQYF. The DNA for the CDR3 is TGCGCCAGCAAAGACAGGACCTACGAGCAGTACTTC.

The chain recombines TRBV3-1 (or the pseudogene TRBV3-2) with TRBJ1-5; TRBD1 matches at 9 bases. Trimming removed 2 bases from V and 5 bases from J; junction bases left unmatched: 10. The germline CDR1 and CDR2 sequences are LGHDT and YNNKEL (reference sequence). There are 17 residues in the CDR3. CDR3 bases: TGTGCCAGCAGCCAACGAACCGGACAGGGGCGGGATCAGCCCCAGCATTTT. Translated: CASSQRTGQGRDQPQHF.

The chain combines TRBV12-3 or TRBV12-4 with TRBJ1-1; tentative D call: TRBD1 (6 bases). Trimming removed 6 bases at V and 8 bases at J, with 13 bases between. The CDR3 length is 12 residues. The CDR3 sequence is CASSKDRPEAFF. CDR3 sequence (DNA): TGTGCCAGCAGCAAGGACAGACCCGAAGCTTTCTTT.

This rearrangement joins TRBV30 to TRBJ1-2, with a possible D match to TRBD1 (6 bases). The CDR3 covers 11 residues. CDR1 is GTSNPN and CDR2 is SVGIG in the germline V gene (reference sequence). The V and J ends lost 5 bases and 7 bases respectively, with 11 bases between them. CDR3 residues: CAWFNRVGYTF. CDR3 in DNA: TGTGCCTGGTTTAACAGGGTTGGCTACACCTTC.

CDR3 nucleotides: TGTGCCTGGAGTGTACAATACAATGAGCAGTTCTTC. Translating it yields CAWSVQYNEQFF. V usage is TRBV30 and J usage is TRBJ2-1; D gene uncertain. The CDR3 loop spans 12 amino acids. Germline CDR1 reads GTSNPN; CDR2 reads SVGIG (reference sequence). The V end was cut by 0 bases, the J end by 4 bases, with 4 bases between.

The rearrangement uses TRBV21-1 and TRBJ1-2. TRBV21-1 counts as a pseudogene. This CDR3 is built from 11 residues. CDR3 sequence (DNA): TGTGCCAGCAGCAAACCTCGCGGCTACACCTTC. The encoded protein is CASSKPRGYTF.

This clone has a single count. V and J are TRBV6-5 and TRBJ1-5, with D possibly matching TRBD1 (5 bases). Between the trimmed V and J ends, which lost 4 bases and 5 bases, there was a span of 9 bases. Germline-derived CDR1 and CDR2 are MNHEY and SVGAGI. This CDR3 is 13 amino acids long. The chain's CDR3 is CASSFQGDQPQHF. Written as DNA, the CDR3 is TGTGCCAGCAGTTTTCAGGGCGATCAGCCCCAGCATTTT.

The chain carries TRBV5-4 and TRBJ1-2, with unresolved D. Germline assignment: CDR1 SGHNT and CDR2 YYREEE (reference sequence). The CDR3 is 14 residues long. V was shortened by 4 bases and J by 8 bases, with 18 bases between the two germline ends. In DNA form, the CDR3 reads TGTGCCAGCAGCGGCGCACGACACGGGCGGGGCTACACCTTC. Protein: CASSGARHGRGYTF.

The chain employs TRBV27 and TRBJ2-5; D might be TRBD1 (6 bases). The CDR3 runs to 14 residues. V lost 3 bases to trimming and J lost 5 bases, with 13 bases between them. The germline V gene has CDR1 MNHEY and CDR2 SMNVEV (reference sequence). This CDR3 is CASSFVGAGETQYF. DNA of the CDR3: TGTGCCAGCAGTTTCGTGGGGGCCGGGGAGACCCAGTACTTC.

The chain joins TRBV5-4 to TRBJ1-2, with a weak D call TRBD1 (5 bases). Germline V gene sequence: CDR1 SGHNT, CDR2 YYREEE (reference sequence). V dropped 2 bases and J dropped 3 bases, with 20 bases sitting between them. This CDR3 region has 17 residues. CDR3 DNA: TGTGCCAGCAGCTTTTCGGTGGGGGGAAGGAAGGACTATGGCTACACCTTC. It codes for CASSFSVGGRKDYGYTF.

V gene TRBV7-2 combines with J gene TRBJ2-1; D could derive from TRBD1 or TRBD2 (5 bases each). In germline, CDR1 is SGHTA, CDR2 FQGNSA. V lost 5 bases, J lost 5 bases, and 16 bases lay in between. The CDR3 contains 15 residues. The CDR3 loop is CASSPTVRGDNEQFF. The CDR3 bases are TGTGCCAGCAGCCCCACCGTGAGGGGAGACAATGAGCAGTTCTTC. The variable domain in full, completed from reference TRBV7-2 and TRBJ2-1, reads GAGVSQSPSNKVTEKGKDVELRCDPISGHTALYWYRQSLGQGLEFLIYFQGNSAPDKSGLPSDRFSAERTGGSVSTLTIQRTQQEDSAVYLCASSPTVRGDNEQFFGPGTRLTVL.

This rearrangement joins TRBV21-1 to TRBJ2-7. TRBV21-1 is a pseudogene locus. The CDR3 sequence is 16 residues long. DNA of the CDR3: TGTGCCAGCAGCGTCTTAGGGGGGGACAGCTCCTACGAGCAGTACTTC. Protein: CASSVLGGDSSYEQYF.

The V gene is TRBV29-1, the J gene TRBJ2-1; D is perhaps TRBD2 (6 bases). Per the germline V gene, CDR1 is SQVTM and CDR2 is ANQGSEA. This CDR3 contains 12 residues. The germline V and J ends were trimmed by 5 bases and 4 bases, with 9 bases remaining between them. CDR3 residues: CSVRGGYNEQFF. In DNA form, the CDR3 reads TGCAGCGTTCGTGGGGGGTACAATGAGCAGTTCTTC.

As DNA, the CDR3 is TGTGCCAGTAGGGGAGGCAATCAGCCCCAGCATTTT. The encoded protein is CASRGGNQPQHF. This chain uses TRBV19 with TRBJ1-5; no firm D call. This CDR3 is built from 12 residues. V was trimmed by 6 bases and J by 2 bases, leaving 5 bases between them. Germline V gene sequence: CDR1 LNHDA, CDR2 SQIVND (reference sequence).

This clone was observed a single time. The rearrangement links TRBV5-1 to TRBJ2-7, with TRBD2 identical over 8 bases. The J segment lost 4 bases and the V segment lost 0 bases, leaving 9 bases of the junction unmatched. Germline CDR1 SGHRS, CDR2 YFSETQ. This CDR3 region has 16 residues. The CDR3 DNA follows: TGCGCCAGCAGCTTGGAACCCCCAGCGGGAGTGTACGAGCAGTACTTC. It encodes CASSLEPPAGVYEQYF.

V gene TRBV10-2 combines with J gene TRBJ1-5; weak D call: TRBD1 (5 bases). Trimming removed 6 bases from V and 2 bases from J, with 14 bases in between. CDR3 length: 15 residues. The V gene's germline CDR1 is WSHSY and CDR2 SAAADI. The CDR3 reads CASREGTEGNQPQHF. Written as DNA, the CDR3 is TGCGCCAGCAGGGAGGGGACGGAGGGCAATCAGCCCCAGCATTTT.

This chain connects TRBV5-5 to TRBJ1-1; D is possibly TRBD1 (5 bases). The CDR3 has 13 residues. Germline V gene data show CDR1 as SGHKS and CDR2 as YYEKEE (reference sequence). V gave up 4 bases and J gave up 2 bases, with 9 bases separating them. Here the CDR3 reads CASSPQGNTEAFF. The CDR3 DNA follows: TGTGCCAGCAGCCCTCAGGGAAACACTGAAGCTTTCTTT.

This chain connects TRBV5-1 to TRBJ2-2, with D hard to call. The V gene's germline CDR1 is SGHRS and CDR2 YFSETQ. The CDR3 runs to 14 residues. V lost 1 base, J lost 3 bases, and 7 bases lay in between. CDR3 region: CASSLRRDTGELFF. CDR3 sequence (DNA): TGCGCCAGCAGCTTGCGCCGGGACACCGGGGAGCTGTTTTTT.

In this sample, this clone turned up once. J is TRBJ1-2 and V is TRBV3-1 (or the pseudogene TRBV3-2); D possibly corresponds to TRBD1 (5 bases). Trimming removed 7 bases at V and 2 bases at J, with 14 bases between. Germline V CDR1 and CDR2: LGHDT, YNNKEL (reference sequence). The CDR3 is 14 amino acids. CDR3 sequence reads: CASNLGGRNYGYTF. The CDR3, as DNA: TGTGCCAGCAACCTGGGGGGGAGGAACTATGGCTACACCTTC.

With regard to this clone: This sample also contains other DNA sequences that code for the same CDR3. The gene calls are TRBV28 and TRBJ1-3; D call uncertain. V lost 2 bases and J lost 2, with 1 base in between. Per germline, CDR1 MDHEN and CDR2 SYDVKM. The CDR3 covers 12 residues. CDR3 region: CASSLPGNTIYF. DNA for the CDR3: TGTGCCAGCAGTTTACCTGGAAACACCATATATTTT.

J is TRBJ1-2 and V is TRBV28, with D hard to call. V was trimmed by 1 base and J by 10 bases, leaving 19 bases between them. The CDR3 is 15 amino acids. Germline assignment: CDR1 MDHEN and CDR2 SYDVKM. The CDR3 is CASSLYPPERQAYTF. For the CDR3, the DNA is TGTGCCAGCAGTTTATATCCACCGGAGAGGCAAGCCTACACCTTC.

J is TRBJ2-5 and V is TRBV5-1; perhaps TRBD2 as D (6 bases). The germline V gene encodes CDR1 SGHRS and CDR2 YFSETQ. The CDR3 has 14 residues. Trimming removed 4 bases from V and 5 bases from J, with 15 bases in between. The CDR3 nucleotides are TGCGCCAGCAGCCCCGGGGGTCCCCAGGAGACCCAGTACTTC. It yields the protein CASSPGGPQETQYF.

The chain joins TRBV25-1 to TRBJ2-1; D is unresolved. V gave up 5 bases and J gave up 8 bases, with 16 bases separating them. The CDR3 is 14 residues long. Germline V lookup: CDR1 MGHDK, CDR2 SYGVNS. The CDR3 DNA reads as TGTGCCAGCAGTAAAGTCGCCGGGTCTGATGAGCAGTTCTTC. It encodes CASSKVAGSDEQFF.

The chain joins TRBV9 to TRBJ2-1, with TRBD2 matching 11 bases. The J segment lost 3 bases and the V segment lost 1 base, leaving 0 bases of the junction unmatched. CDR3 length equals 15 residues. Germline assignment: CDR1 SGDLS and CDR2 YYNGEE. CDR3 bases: TGTGCCAGCAGCGTAACTAGCGGGAGCTACAATGAGCAGTTCTTC. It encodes CASSVTSGSYNEQFF.